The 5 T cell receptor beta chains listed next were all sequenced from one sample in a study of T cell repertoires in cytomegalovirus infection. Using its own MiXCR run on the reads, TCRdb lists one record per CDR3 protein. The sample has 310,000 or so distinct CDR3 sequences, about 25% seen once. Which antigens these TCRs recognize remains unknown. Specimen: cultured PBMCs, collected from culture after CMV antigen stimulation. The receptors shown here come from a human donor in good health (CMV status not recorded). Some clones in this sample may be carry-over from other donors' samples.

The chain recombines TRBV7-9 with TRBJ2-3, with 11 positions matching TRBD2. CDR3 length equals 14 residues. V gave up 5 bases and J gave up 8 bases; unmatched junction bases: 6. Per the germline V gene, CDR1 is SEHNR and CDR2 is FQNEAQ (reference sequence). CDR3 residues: CASSKTSGVGTQYF. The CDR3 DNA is TGTGCCAGCAGCAAGACTAGCGGGGTGGGTACGCAGTATTTT.

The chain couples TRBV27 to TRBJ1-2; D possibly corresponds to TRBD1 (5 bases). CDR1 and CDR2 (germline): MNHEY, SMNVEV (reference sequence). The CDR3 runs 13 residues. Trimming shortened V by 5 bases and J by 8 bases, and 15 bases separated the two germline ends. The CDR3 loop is CASSPGTAQGYTF. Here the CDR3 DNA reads TGTGCCAGCAGTCCGGGGACCGCTCAGGGCTACACCTTC.

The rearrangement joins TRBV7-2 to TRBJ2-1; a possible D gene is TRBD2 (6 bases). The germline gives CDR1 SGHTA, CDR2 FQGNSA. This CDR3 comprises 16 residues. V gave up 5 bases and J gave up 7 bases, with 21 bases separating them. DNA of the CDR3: TGTGCCAGCAGCCGAGTGGGGAGCGGGCAAGTAAATGAGCAGTTCTTC. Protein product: CASSRVGSGQVNEQFF.

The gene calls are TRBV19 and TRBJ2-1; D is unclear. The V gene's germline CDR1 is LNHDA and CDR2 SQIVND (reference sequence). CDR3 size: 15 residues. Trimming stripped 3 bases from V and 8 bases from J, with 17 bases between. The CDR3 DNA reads TGTGCCAGTAGTATTAATGTCATATCGGGCCATGAGCAGTTCTTC. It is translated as CASSINVISGHEQFF.

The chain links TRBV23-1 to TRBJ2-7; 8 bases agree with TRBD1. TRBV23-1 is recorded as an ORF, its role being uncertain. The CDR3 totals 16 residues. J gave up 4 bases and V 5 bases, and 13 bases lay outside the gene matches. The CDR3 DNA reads TGCGCCAGCAGTTCCACCGGGACAGGATGCCCATACGAGCAGTACGTC. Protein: CASSSTGTGCPYEQYV.